The TCR beta chain under discussion was sequenced for a study of cytomegalovirus exposure and HLA in healthy donors. PCR amplification relied on 60 Vbeta primers (plus 13 Jbeta primers). The repertoire was sequenced with immunoSEQ multiplex PCR; TCRdb's copy has only in-frame clones and lacks some. The data show 250,000 to 350,000 clones, with 75% to 90% seen just once and around 4.2% held by the top ten. CDR1 MDHEN and CDR2 SYDVKM come from the germline V gene. The CDR3 sequence is 13 residues long. V was cut by 10 bases and J by 5 bases, with 17 bases left in between. The specimen sequenced was PBMCs. The chain recombines TRBV28 with TRBJ2-5; maybe TRBD1 (6 bases). The TCR sequence derives from a man between 40 and 49 years old in good health and CMV-seropositive. CDR3 coding DNA: TGTGCCAACCAACAGGGCATTGGGGAGACCCAGTACTTC. Translation gives CANQQGIGETQYF.